Shown below are 17 T cell receptor beta chains from a single sample sequenced in a study of T cell responses to AZD1222 COVID-19 vaccine. Generated by immunoSEQ multiplex PCR, the TCRdb table keeps only in-frame clones and is missing some. This table has approximately 90,000 clones, approximately 87% appearing once. The specimen comprised peripheral blood, sampled on day 0 of AZD1222 vaccination. These receptors originate from an adult in good health.

The chain links TRBV7-2 to TRBJ1-2; D is unresolved. Germline CDR1 SGHTA, CDR2 FQGNSA. Trimming took 5 bases from V and 0 from J, leaving 10 bases between them. This CDR3 has 14 residues. The DNA for the CDR3 is TGTGCCAGCAGCCCCGACGGGGCTAACTATGGCTACACCTTC. This sequence encodes CASSPDGANYGYTF.

In this sample, this clone turned up a few times. V gene TRBV18 combines with J gene TRBJ2-7, with 9 bases aligning to TRBD2. CDR3 length equals 15 residues. V was pared by 2 bases and J by 7 bases, with 9 bases of the junction left unmatched. Per the germline V gene, CDR1 is KGHSH and CDR2 is LQKENI. CDR3 bases: TGTGCCAGCTCACCAATCACCGGGACTAGCAGTGAGCAGTACTTC. Its translation is CASSPITGTSSEQYF.

The V and J genes are TRBV30 and TRBJ1-6; D possibly corresponds to TRBD1 (5 bases). Germline-derived CDR1 and CDR2 are GTSNPN and SVGIG (reference sequence). This CDR3 is built from 12 residues. With 5 bases removed from V and 10 bases from J, the gap between germline ends came to 12 bases. The DNA for the CDR3 is TGTGCCTGGGGGGGGAAACGGTCACCCCTCCACTTT. Protein sequence: CAWGGKRSPLHF. The full variable domain, its missing parts supplied by reference TRBV30 and TRBJ1-6, is SQTIHQWPATLVQPVGSPLSLECTVEGTSNPNLYWYRQAAGRGLQLLFYSVGIGQISSEVPQNLSASRPQDRQFILSSKKLLLSDSGFYLCAWGGKRSPLHFGNGTRLTVT.

CDR3 amino acids: CASSLAGQGYGYGYTF. In DNA form, the CDR3 reads TGTGCCAGCAGCTTGGCTGGACAGGGCTACGGCTATGGCTACACCTTC. The chain combines TRBV7-9 with TRBJ1-2; TRBD1 agrees at 8 bases. The CDR3 runs to 16 residues. The germline V gene has CDR1 SEHNR and CDR2 FQNEAQ (reference sequence). V lost 3 bases to trimming and J lost 4 bases; unmatched junction nucleotides: 10.

J is TRBJ2-3 and V is TRBV19; D is undetermined. V lost 4 bases and J 9 bases, leaving 11 bases between the germline ends. CDR1 LNHDA and CDR2 SQIVND come from the germline V gene (reference sequence). This CDR3 contains 12 residues. In DNA form, the CDR3 reads TGTGCCAGTAGTAAAGATCCGTTGACGCAGTATTTT. Residues: CASSKDPLTQYF.

This clone was detected once. The chain is built from TRBV7-9 and TRBJ2-5; tentatively, D is TRBD1 (6 bases). The CDR3 loop spans 14 amino acids. V lost 1 base to trimming and J lost 3 bases, with 9 bases between them. The germline gives CDR1 SEHNR, CDR2 FQNEAQ (reference sequence). The CDR3 DNA sequence: TGTGCCAGCAGCTTAGGGACAGTCGAAGAGACCCAGTACTTC. This codes for CASSLGTVEETQYF.

The chain joins TRBV5-1 to TRBJ1-1; D is undetermined. Trimming pared 1 base from V and 1 base from J, leaving 5 bases between. CDR1 is SGHRS, CDR2 YFSETQ, per germline. This CDR3 is 13 amino acids long. CDR3 amino acids: CASSLPENTEAFF. Here the CDR3 DNA reads TGCGCCAGCAGCTTGCCAGAGAACACTGAAGCTTTCTTT. Together with reference TRBV5-1 and TRBJ1-1, the CDR3 gives the full variable domain: KAGVTQTPRYLIKTRGQQVTLSCSPISGHRSVSWYQQTPGQGLQFLFEYFSETQRNKGNFPGRFSGRQFSNSRSEMNVSTLELGDSALYLCASSLPENTEAFFGQGTRLTVV.

This chain connects TRBV6-5 to TRBJ2-7; 9 bases are a match to TRBD1. The junction had 4 bases not matched to a gene; V was cut back by 2 bases and J by 2 bases. Germline CDR1 and CDR2: MNHEY and SVGAGI. The CDR3 totals 15 residues. The CDR3 sequence: CASSYKGTGTYEQYF. For the CDR3, the DNA is TGTGCCAGCAGTTACAAGGGGACAGGGACCTACGAGCAGTACTTC.

The chain couples TRBV10-3 to TRBJ2-4; weak D call: TRBD2 (6 bases). CDR1 and CDR2 (germline): ENHRY, SYGVKD. Trimming removed 3 bases at V and 0 bases at J, with 9 bases between. This CDR3 has 15 residues. The CDR3 region has the DNA TGTGCCATCAGTGACAGTAGCGGAGCCAAAAACATTCAGTACTTC. Amino acids: CAISDSSGAKNIQYF.

The chain recombines TRBV6-5 with TRBJ1-4, with 7 bases identical to TRBD1. In germline, CDR1 is MNHEY, CDR2 SVGAGI. The V gene end was trimmed by 4 bases and the J gene end by 7 bases; junction bases not matched to a gene: 12. The CDR3 is made up of 16 amino acids. Here the CDR3 DNA reads TGTGCCAGCAGTTCGACCTCGACAGGGTATAGTGAAAAACTGTTTTTT. Translated, it gives CASSSTSTGYSEKLFF.

The V and J genes are TRBV19 and TRBJ1-6, with D possibly TRBD1 on 6 matching bases. CDR1 is LNHDA and CDR2 is SQIVND in the germline V gene (reference sequence). The CDR3 sequence is 14 residues long. Trimming stripped 6 bases from V and 7 bases from J, with 13 bases between. This chain's CDR3 is CASRTTGGNSPLHF. The CDR3, as DNA: TGTGCCAGTAGAACGACAGGAGGGAATTCACCCCTCCACTTT.

The rearrangement joins TRBV7-9 to TRBJ2-6; TRBD1 agrees at 10 bases. The germline V gene has CDR1 SEHNR and CDR2 FQNEAQ (reference sequence). This CDR3 has 17 residues. J gave up 1 base and V 3 bases, and 3 bases lay outside the gene matches. The DNA of the CDR3 is TGTGCCAGCAGCTTGGGGACAGGGGATTCTGGGGCCAACGTCCTGACTTTC. It specifies CASSLGTGDSGANVLTF.

The chain is built from TRBV12-3 or TRBV12-4 and TRBJ1-6; the D is unclear. The CDR3 spans 9 residues. The V gene lost 5 bases and the J gene lost 11 bases, with 1 base spanning the gap. The CDR3 here is CASSPPLHF. Here the CDR3 DNA reads TGTGCCAGCAGTCCACCCCTCCACTTT.

This chain links TRBV28 with TRBJ2-2; D not certain. CDR1 is MDHEN, CDR2 SYDVKM, per germline. Trimming stripped 6 bases from V and 5 bases from J, with 10 bases between. The CDR3 has 13 residues. The CDR3 reads CASRQRLTGELFF. CDR3 DNA sequence: TGTGCCAGCAGGCAGCGACTTACCGGGGAGCTGTTTTTT.

J is TRBJ1-1 and V is TRBV6-5; D is possibly TRBD1 (5 bases). V lost 5 bases to trimming and J lost 5 bases, with 18 bases between them. The CDR3 is made up of 15 amino acids. Looked up from germline, CDR1 is MNHEY and CDR2 is SVGAGI. The CDR3 DNA sequence: TGTGCCAGCAGTAAGGGGCCGGGGCGTGGGACTGAAGCTTTCTTT. Its protein product is CASSKGPGRGTEAFF.

This chain joins TRBV19 and TRBJ2-7, with 7 nucleotides matching TRBD2. CDR1 LNHDA and CDR2 SQIVND come from the germline V gene (reference sequence). CDR3 length: 14 amino acids. The V segment lost 6 bases and the J segment 2 bases; nucleotides outside the gene matches: 7. CDR3 sequence (DNA): TGTGCCAGTAGACCTCGACTAGCAGCCTACGAGCAGTACTTC. It translates to CASRPRLAAYEQYF. The full variable domain, completed using reference TRBV19 and TRBJ2-7, is DGGITQSPKYLFRKEGQNVTLSCEQNLNHDAMYWYRQDPGQGLRLIYYSQIVNDFQKGDIAEGYSVSREKKESFPLTVTSAQKNPTAFYLCASRPRLAAYEQYFGPGTRLTVT.

In its sample, this clone was seen a few times. The CDR3 spells CASSLDGDRSNQPQHF. CDR3 nucleotides: TGTGCCAGCAGCTTAGATGGGGACAGAAGCAATCAGCCCCAGCATTTT. The chain joins TRBV7-2 to TRBJ1-5; TRBD1 matches at 7 bases. Germline trimming cut 1 base from V and 1 base from J; bases unmatched to any gene: 4. Germline CDR1 SGHTA, CDR2 FQGNSA. The length of the CDR3 is 16 residues. Variable domain in full (rest from reference TRBV7-2 and TRBJ1-5): GAGVSQSPSNKVTEKGKDVELRCDPISGHTALYWYRQSLGQGLEFLIYFQGNSAPDKSGLPSDRFSAERTGGSVSTLTIQRTQQEDSAVYLCASSLDGDRSNQPQHFGDGTRLSIL.